This T cell receptor beta chain came from a study of Graves' ophthalmopathy and Graves' hyperthyroidism. This clonotype was found many times. The CDR3 has 16 amino acids. Per germline, CDR1 SEHNR and CDR2 FQNEAQ (reference sequence). With 3 bases removed from V and 6 bases from J, the gap between germline ends came to 18 bases. TCR beta CDR3 regions were amplified from RNA transcripts. HTBI primers primed a first-round RT-PCR, and a second-round multiplex PCR followed. TCRdb passed the multiplex PCR reads through MiXCR, listing each CDR3 protein once. Here the sample spans over a million distinct CDR3 sequences, approximately 35% being singletons.

This receptor was taken from an adult man with Graves' hyperthyroidism. Material for sequencing was peripheral blood or thyroid tissue (not recorded which). The chain joins TRBV7-9 to TRBJ1-5; perhaps TRBD1 as D (6 bases). The CDR3 nucleotides are TGTGCCAGCAGCTTGGTTCCCGACCAGGGGCTTCAGCCCCAGCATTTT. The encoded protein is CASSLVPDQGLQPQHF.